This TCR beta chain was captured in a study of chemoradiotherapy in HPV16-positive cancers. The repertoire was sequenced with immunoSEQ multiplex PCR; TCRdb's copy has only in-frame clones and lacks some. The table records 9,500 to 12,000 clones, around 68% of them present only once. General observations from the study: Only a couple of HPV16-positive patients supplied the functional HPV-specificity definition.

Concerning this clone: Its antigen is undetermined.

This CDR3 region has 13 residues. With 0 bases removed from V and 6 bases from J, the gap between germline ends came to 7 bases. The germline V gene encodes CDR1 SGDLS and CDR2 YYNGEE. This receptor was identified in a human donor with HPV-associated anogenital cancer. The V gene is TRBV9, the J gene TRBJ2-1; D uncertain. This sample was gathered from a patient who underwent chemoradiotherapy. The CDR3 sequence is CASSVALSNEQFF. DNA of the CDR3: TGTGCCAGCAGCGTAGCCCTCAGCAATGAGCAGTTCTTC.